The 18 T cell receptor beta chains below were found in one sample sequenced in a study of cytomegalovirus exposure and HLA in healthy donors. PCR involved 60 Vbeta and 13 Jbeta primers. Using immunoSEQ multiplex PCR, the repertoire was profiled, and TCRdb retains in-frame clones only, with some absent. Counted here are 95,000 to 150,000 clones, more than 55% occurring once; the ten biggest clones make up about 1.5%. Material: PBMCs. The receptors stem from a man aged 18 to 30 in good health and CMV-seronegative.

V usage is TRBV29-1 and J usage is TRBJ1-1, with D maybe TRBD1 (5 bases). The CDR3 length is 15 residues. CDR1 SQVTM and CDR2 ANQGSEA come from the germline V gene. The V and J ends lost 4 bases and 5 bases respectively, with 20 bases between them. For the CDR3, the DNA is TGCAGCGTTGGCATACCCTTCGGGACTCTAACTGAAGCTTTCTTT. Protein product: CSVGIPFGTLTEAFF.

The chain carries TRBV28 and TRBJ2-7; 7 positions match TRBD2. The CDR3 is 15 amino acids. After removal of 3 bases from V and 2 bases from J, the junction contained 7 bases not matched to a gene. Looked up from germline, CDR1 is MDHEN and CDR2 is SYDVKM. The DNA for the CDR3 is TGTGCCAGCAGTTTCACGGGGGGACCCGCCTACGAGCAGTACTTC. This gives the protein CASSFTGGPAYEQYF.

The rearrangement links TRBV30 to TRBJ2-3; weak D call: TRBD2 (5 bases). The CDR3 is made up of 13 amino acids. Germline V lookup: CDR1 GTSNPN, CDR2 SVGIG (reference sequence). Trimming left V 2 bases short and J 4 bases short, with 10 bases between. CDR3 bases: TGTGCCTGGAGTATCTCCGGGGCAGATACGCAGTATTTT. This sequence encodes CAWSISGADTQYF. Together with reference TRBV30 and TRBJ2-3, the CDR3 gives the full variable domain: SQTIHQWPATLVQPVGSPLSLECTVEGTSNPNLYWYRQAAGRGLQLLFYSVGIGQISSEVPQNLSASRPQDRQFILSSKKLLLSDSGFYLCAWSISGADTQYFGPGTRLTVL.

V and J are TRBV25-1 and TRBJ2-2; D possibly corresponds to TRBD1 (6 bases). The germline V gene encodes CDR1 MGHDK and CDR2 SYGVNS. V was clipped by 2 bases and J by 4 bases, with 8 bases between them. The CDR3 contains 14 residues. CDR3 sequence (DNA): TGTGCCAGCAGTGAACAGGGGACCACCGGGGAGCTGTTTTTT. It codes for CASSEQGTTGELFF.

The V gene is TRBV5-6, the J gene TRBJ2-6, with unresolved D. CDR3 length equals 15 residues. The V gene's germline CDR1 is SGHDT and CDR2 YYEEEE. V was clipped by 6 bases and J by 2 bases, with 12 bases between them. The CDR3 protein is CASTPRVPGANVLTF. The CDR3 DNA reads TGTGCCAGCACCCCCCGGGTGCCTGGGGCCAACGTCCTGACTTTC.

This rearrangement joins TRBV11-3 to TRBJ2-7; D is perhaps TRBD1 (6 bases). Germline CDR1 SGHNT, CDR2 YENEEA. The CDR3 sequence is 14 residues long. V lost 6 bases and J 2 bases, leaving 14 bases between the germline ends. In DNA, the CDR3 is TGTGCCAGCAGTTACACCGGGACACCCTACGAGCAGTACTTC. It translates to CASSYTGTPYEQYF.

The V call is TRBV13, the J call TRBJ2-5; tentatively, D is TRBD1 (6 bases). The V gene's germline CDR1 is PRHDT and CDR2 FYEKMQ (reference sequence). V was pared by 1 base and J by 4 bases, with 7 bases between. The CDR3 consists of 13 residues. The CDR3: CASSLVGAETQYF. CDR3 nucleotide sequence: TGTGCCAGCAGCTTAGTGGGGGCAGAGACCCAGTACTTC. The entire variable domain, with the rest obtained from reference TRBV13 and TRBJ2-5, is as follows: AAGVIQSPRHLIKEKRETATLKCYPIPRHDTVYWYQQGPGQDPQFLISFYEKMQSDKGSIPDRFSAQQFSDYHSELNMSSLELGDSALYFCASSLVGAETQYFGPGTRLLVL.

The chain is built from TRBV2 and TRBJ2-7, with TRBD1 matching 7 bases. The CDR3 length is 13 residues. The germline V gene encodes CDR1 SNHLY and CDR2 FYNNEI. V shed 7 bases and J 5 bases; nucleotides not matched to a gene: 8. Here the CDR3 reads CASKGALGDEQYF. The CDR3, as DNA: TGTGCCAGCAAGGGGGCCCTTGGGGACGAGCAGTACTTC.

V is TRBV7-9 and J is TRBJ2-7, with D unresolved. The germline gives CDR1 SEHNR, CDR2 FQNEAQ (reference sequence). The CDR3 runs 10 residues. V was cut by 5 bases and J by 5 bases, with 4 bases left in between. The CDR3 sequence is CASSPDEQYF. The DNA of the CDR3 is TGTGCCAGCAGCCCCGACGAGCAGTACTTC.

The chain uses TRBV28 and TRBJ1-5; D is undetermined. The germline gives CDR1 MDHEN, CDR2 SYDVKM. V lost 3 bases, J lost 4 bases, and 10 bases lay in between. The CDR3 totals 14 residues. The CDR3 spells CASSLLERNQPQHF. In DNA form, the CDR3 reads TGTGCCAGCAGTTTGCTGGAGCGTAATCAGCCCCAGCATTTT.

V and J are TRBV2 and TRBJ1-4; TRBD1 might be the D (5 bases). V lost 6 bases, J lost 8 bases, and 13 bases lay in between. CDR1 SNHLY and CDR2 FYNNEI come from the germline V gene. The CDR3 totals 13 residues. The DNA of the CDR3 is TGTGCCAGCAGACAGGTCATGACAGAAAAACTGTTTTTT. Translation gives CASRQVMTEKLFF.

The rearrangement joins TRBV5-1 to TRBJ2-7; 9 nucleotides agree with TRBD1. The CDR3 is 14 residues long. V shed 7 bases, J shed 5 bases, and the junction held 10 bases outside the gene matches. Germline V gene data show CDR1 as SGHRS and CDR2 as YFSETQ. CDR3 loop: CASGNRGQDHEQYF. In nucleotides, the CDR3 is TGCGCCAGCGGGAACAGGGGGCAGGATCACGAGCAGTACTTC.

V is TRBV10-3 and J is TRBJ1-2, with unresolved D. The length of the CDR3 is 15 residues. Deletions cut 0 bases from V and 2 bases from J, with 10 bases between. Per the germline V gene, CDR1 is ENHRY and CDR2 is SYGVKD. The CDR3 DNA reads as TGTGCCATCAGTGAGTCGACGGGAACCAACTATGGCTACACCTTC. This sequence encodes CAISESTGTNYGYTF.

This clone was observed a few times. This rearrangement joins TRBV29-1 to TRBJ2-5; D possibly corresponds to TRBD1 (6 bases). Germline CDR1 reads SQVTM; CDR2 reads ANQGSEA. V shed 6 bases and J shed 2 bases, with 13 bases lying between them. The CDR3 is 13 residues long. For the CDR3, the DNA is TGCAGCGTGGATAGGGACAAACAAGAGACCCAGTACTTC. This translates into CSVDRDKQETQYF.

The rearrangement joins TRBV5-8 to TRBJ1-1; D call uncertain. The CDR3 sequence is 15 residues long. Between the trimmed V and J ends, which lost 4 bases and 1 base, there was a span of 14 bases. Germline V gene lookup returns CDR1 SGHTS and CDR2 YDEGEE. The CDR3 spells CASSPRTFRNTEAFF. In DNA form, the CDR3 reads TGTGCCAGCAGCCCTCGGACTTTTAGGAACACTGAAGCTTTCTTT.

V gene TRBV28 combines with J gene TRBJ2-7; D possibly corresponds to TRBD2 (6 bases). Per the germline V gene, CDR1 is MDHEN and CDR2 is SYDVKM. Between the trimmed V and J ends, which lost 5 bases and 2 bases, there was a span of 13 bases. The CDR3 loop spans 14 amino acids. The CDR3: CASSQPWGAYEQYF. CDR3 DNA: TGTGCCAGCAGTCAGCCGTGGGGGGCCTACGAGCAGTACTTC.

The chain has TRBV9 and TRBJ2-2; D gene unclear. The length of the CDR3 is 13 residues. Trimming cost V 0 bases and J 7 bases, with 7 bases left between them. Looked up from germline, CDR1 is SGDLS and CDR2 is YYNGEE. CDR3 coding DNA: TGTGCCAGCAGCGTAGGCCTAGGCGGGGAGCTGTTTTTT. It yields the protein CASSVGLGGELFF. Looking up the rest from reference TRBV9 and TRBJ2-2 gives the full variable domain: DSGVTQTPKHLITATGQRVTLRCSPRSGDLSVYWYQQSLDQGLQFLIQYYNGEERAKGNILERFSAQQFPDLHSELNLSSLELGDSALYFCASSVGLGGELFFGEGSRLTVL.

The V call is TRBV4-2, the J call TRBJ2-1; TRBD2 aligns across 8 bases. The CDR3 runs to 19 residues. The germline gives CDR1 LGHNA, CDR2 YNFKEQ. The trim removed 0 bases at V and 10 bases at J, leaving 20 bases unmatched. The CDR3 sequence is CASSQDSRSSGRFSVEQFF. The DNA for the CDR3 is TGTGCCAGCAGCCAAGATTCCAGGAGCAGCGGGAGATTTAGTGTGGAGCAGTTCTTC.